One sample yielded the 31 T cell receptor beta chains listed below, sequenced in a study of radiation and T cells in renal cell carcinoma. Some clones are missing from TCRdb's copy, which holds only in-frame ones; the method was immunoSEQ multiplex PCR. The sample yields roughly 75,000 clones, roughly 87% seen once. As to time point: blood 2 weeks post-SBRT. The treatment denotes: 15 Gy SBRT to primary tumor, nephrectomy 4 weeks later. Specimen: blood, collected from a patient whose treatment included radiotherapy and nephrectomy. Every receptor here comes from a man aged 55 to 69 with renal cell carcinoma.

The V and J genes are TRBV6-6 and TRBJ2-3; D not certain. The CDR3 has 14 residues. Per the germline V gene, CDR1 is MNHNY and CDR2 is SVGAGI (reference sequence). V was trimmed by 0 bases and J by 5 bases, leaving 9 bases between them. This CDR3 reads CASSYSAIEDTQYF. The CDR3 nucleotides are TGTGCCAGCAGTTACTCAGCGATCGAAGATACGCAGTATTTT.

The CDR3 spells CASSPSGPRGTEAFF. CDR3 DNA sequence: TGTGCCAGCTCACCATCGGGCCCCCGCGGCACTGAAGCTTTCTTT. This rearrangement joins TRBV18 to TRBJ1-1; D gene uncertain. From germline, CDR1 is KGHSH and CDR2 LQKENI. There are 15 residues in the CDR3. The V and J ends lost 2 bases and 4 bases respectively, with 14 bases between them. Full variable domain (outside the CDR3, taken from reference TRBV18 and TRBJ1-1): NAGVMQNPRHLVRRRGQEARLRCSPMKGHSHVYWYRQLPEEGLKFMVYLQKENIIDESGMPKERFSAEFPKEGPSILRIQQVVRGDSAAYFCASSPSGPRGTEAFFGQGTRLTVV.

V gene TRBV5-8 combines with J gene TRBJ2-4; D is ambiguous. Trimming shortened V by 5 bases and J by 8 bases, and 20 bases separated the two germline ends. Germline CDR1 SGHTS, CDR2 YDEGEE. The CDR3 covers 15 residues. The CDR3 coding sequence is TGTGCCAGCAGGTTTATCGGGCCCCGGTGGGACATTCAGTACTTC. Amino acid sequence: CASRFIGPRWDIQYF.

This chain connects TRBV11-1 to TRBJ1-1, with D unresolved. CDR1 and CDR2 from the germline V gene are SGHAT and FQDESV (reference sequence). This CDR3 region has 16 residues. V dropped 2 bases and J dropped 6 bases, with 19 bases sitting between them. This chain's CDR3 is CASSLLPRTNRPEAFF. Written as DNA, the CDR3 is TGTGCCAGCAGCTTACTTCCACGGACGAACCGCCCTGAAGCTTTCTTT.

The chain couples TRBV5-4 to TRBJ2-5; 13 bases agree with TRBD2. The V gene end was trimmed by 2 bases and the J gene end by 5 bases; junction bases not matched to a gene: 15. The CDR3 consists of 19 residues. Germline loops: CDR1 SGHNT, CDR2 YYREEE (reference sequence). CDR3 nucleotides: TGTGCCAGCAGCTTAGGTGGTGAACTAGCGGGAGGGCCGGGGGAGACCCAGTACTTC. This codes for CASSLGGELAGGPGETQYF.

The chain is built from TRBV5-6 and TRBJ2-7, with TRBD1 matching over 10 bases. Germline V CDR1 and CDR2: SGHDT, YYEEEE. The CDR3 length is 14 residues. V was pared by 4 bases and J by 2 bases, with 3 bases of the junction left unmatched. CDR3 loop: CASSPGQGAYEQYF. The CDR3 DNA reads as TGTGCCAGCAGCCCCGGACAGGGGGCCTACGAGCAGTACTTC. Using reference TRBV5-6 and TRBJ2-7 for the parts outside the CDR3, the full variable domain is DAGVTQSPTHLIKTRGQQVTLRCSPKSGHDTVSWYQQALGQGPQFIFQYYEEEERQRGNFPDRFSGHQFPNYSSELNVNALLLGDSALYLCASSPGQGAYEQYFGPGTRLTVT.

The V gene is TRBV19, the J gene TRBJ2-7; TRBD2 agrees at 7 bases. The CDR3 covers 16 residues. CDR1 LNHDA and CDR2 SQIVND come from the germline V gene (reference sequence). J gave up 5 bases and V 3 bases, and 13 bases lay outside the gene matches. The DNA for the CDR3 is TGTGCCAGTAGTATGGCTAGCGGAAATATCGCGCACGAGCAGTACTTC. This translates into CASSMASGNIAHEQYF.

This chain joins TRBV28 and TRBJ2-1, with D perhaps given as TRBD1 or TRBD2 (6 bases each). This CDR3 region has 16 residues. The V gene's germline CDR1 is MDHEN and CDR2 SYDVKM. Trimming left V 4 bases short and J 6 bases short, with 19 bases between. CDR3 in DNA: TGTGCCAGCAGTTGGAGGGGGGCCCTCAGCGGCAATGAGCAGTTCTTC. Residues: CASSWRGALSGNEQFF.

The CDR3 coding sequence is TGCGCCAGCAGCCAAGATTATCGGGACGCTAACTATGGCTACACCTTC. As protein: CASSQDYRDANYGYTF. The chain has TRBV4-3 and TRBJ1-2; the D gene is possibly TRBD1 (5 bases). The CDR3 consists of 16 residues. V shed 0 bases and J shed 0 bases, with 11 bases lying between them. Per germline, CDR1 LGHNA and CDR2 YSLEER.

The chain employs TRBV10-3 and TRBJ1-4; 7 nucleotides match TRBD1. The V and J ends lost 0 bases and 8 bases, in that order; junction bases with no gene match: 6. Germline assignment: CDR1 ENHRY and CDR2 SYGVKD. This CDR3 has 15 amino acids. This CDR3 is CAISESTGEAEKLFF. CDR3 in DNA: TGTGCCATCAGTGAGTCTACAGGGGAGGCGGAAAAACTGTTTTTT.

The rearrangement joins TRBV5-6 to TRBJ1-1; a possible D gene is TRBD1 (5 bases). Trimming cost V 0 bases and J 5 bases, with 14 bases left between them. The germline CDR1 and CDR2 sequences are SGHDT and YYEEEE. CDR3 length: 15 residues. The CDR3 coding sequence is TGTGCCAGCAGCTTGGCTAACAGGTGGGGGACTGAAGCTTTCTTT. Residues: CASSLANRWGTEAFF. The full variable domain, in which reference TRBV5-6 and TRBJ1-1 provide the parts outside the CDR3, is DAGVTQSPTHLIKTRGQQVTLRCSPKSGHDTVSWYQQALGQGPQFIFQYYEEEERQRGNFPDRFSGHQFPNYSSELNVNALLLGDSALYLCASSLANRWGTEAFFGQGTRLTVV.

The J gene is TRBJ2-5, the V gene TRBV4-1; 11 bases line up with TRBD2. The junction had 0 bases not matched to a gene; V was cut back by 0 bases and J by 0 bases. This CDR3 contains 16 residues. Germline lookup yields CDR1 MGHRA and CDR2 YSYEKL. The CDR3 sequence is CASSQETSGNQETQYF. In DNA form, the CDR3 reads TGCGCCAGCAGCCAAGAGACTAGCGGGAACCAAGAGACCCAGTACTTC.

As DNA, the CDR3 is TGTGCCAGCAGCCCCGCCGGGGGCCATAACACCGGGGAGCTGTTTTTT. It encodes CASSPAGGHNTGELFF. The rearrangement joins TRBV7-3 to TRBJ2-2; D is tentatively TRBD1 or TRBD2 (6 bases each). Germline V CDR1 and CDR2: SGHTA, FQGTGA. The CDR3 totals 16 residues. V dropped 5 bases and J dropped 2 bases, with 15 bases sitting between them.

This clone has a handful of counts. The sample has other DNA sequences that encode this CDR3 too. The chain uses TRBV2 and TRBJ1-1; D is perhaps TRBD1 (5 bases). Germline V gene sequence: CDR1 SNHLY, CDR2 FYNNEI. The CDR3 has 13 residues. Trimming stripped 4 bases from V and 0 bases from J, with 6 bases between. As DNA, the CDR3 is TGTGCCAGCAGTGGACAGATGAACACTGAAGCTTTCTTT. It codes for CASSGQMNTEAFF.

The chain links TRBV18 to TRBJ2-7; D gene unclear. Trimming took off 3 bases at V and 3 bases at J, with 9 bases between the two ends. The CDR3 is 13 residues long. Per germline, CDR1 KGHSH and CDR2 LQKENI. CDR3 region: CASSPARNYEQYF. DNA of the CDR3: TGTGCCAGCTCACCGGCTAGGAACTACGAGCAGTACTTC. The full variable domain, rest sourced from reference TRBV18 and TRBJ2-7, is NAGVMQNPRHLVRRRGQEARLRCSPMKGHSHVYWYRQLPEEGLKFMVYLQKENIIDESGMPKERFSAEFPKEGPSILRIQQVVRGDSAAYFCASSPARNYEQYFGPGTRLTVT.

DNA of the CDR3: TGCGCCAGCAGCCCGGGGACCGTCTCTGGAAACACCATATATTTT. Translation gives CASSPGTVSGNTIYF. J is TRBJ1-3 and V is TRBV5-1, with D perhaps TRBD1 (5 bases). The CDR3 is 15 amino acids. Germline V gene data show CDR1 as SGHRS and CDR2 as YFSETQ. Trimming cost V 4 bases and J 0 bases, with 11 bases left between them. The variable domain in full, with the rest retrieved from reference TRBV5-1 and TRBJ1-3, is KAGVTQTPRYLIKTRGQQVTLSCSPISGHRSVSWYQQTPGQGLQFLFEYFSETQRNKGNFPGRFSGRQFSNSRSEMNVSTLELGDSALYLCASSPGTVSGNTIYFGEGSWLTVV.

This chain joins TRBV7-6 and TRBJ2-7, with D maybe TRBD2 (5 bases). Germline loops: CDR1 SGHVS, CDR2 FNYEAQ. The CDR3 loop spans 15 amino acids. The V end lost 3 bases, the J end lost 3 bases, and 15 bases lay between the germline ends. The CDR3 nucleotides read TGTGCCAGCAGCTTCCGGGATTCCATTTTCTACGAGCAGTACTTC. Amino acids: CASSFRDSIFYEQYF.

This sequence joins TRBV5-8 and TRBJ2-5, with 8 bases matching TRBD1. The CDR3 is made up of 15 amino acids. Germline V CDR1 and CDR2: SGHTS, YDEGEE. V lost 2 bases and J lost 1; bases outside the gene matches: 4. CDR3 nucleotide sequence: TGTGCCAGCAGCTTTGGACAGGGAATCCAAGAGACCCAGTACTTC. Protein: CASSFGQGIQETQYF.

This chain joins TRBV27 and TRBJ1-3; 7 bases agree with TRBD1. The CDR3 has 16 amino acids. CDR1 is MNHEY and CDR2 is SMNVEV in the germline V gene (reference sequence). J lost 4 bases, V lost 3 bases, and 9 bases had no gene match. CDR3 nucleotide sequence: TGTGCCAGCAGTTTCTCCGCAGGGGGTTCGGGAAACACCATATATTTT. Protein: CASSFSAGGSGNTIYF.

Written as DNA, the CDR3 is TGTGCCAGCACCGACAGCGACTATGGCTACACCTTC. It specifies CASTDSDYGYTF. This chain connects TRBV18 to TRBJ1-2; perhaps TRBD1 as D (5 bases). V was shortened by 8 bases and J by 3 bases, with 10 bases between the two germline ends. CDR1 and CDR2 (germline): KGHSH, LQKENI. The CDR3 covers 12 residues.

This CDR3 reads CASSVCLALAKNIQYF. In DNA form, the CDR3 reads TGTGCCAGCAGCGTATGTTTGGCCCTAGCCAAAAACATTCAGTACTTC. The J gene is TRBJ2-4, the V gene TRBV9; D remains ambiguous. The CDR3 loop spans 16 amino acids. Trimming removed 1 base from V and 0 bases from J, with 11 bases in between. The germline V gene encodes CDR1 SGDLS and CDR2 YYNGEE. The full variable domain, with the rest looked up from reference TRBV9 and TRBJ2-4, is DSGVTQTPKHLITATGQRVTLRCSPRSGDLSVYWYQQSLDQGLQFLIQYYNGEERAKGNILERFSAQQFPDLHSELNLSSLELGDSALYFCASSVCLALAKNIQYFGAGTRLSVL.

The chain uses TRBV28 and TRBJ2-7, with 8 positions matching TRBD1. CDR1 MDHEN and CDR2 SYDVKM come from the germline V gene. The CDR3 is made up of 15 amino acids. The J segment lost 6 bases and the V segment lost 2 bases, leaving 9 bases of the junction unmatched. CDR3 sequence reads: CASSLPRGQGSEQYF. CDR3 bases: TGTGCCAGCAGTTTACCCCGCGGACAGGGCTCCGAGCAGTACTTC. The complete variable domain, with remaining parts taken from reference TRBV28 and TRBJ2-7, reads DVKVTQSSRYLVKRTGEKVFLECVQDMDHENMFWYRQDPGLGLRLIYFSYDVKMKEKGDIPEGYSVSREKKERFSLILESASTNQTSMYLCASSLPRGQGSEQYFGPGTRLTVT.

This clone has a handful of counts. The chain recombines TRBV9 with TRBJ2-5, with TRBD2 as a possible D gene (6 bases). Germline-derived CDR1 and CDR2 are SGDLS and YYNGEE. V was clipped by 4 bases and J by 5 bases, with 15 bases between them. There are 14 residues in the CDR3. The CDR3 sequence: CASSQGLSGETQYF. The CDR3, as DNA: TGTGCCAGCAGCCAAGGACTAAGCGGGGAGACCCAGTACTTC.

CDR3 in amino acids: CASSLGAPGTGGKQFF. CDR3 DNA sequence: TGTGCCAGCAGCTTAGGGGCTCCGGGGACAGGGGGGAAGCAGTTCTTC. V usage is TRBV5-4 and J usage is TRBJ2-1, with 11 positions matching TRBD1. The junction had 12 bases not matched to a gene; V was cut back by 2 bases and J by 11 bases. Germline V CDR1 and CDR2: SGHNT, YYREEE (reference sequence). The CDR3 length is 16 residues.

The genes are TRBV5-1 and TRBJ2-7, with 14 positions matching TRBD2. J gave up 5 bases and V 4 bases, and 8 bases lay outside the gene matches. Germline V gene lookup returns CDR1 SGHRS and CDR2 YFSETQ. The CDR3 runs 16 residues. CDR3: CASSGGLAGDPHEQYF. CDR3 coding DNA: TGCGCCAGCAGCGGGGGACTAGCGGGAGATCCCCACGAGCAGTACTTC.

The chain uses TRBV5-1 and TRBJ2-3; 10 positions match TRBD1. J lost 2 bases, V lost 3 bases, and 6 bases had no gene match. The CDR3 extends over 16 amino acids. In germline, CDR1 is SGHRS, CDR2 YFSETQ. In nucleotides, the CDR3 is TGCGCCAGCAGCTCGCCGACAGGGGGCCTCACAGATACGCAGTATTTT. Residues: CASSSPTGGLTDTQYF.

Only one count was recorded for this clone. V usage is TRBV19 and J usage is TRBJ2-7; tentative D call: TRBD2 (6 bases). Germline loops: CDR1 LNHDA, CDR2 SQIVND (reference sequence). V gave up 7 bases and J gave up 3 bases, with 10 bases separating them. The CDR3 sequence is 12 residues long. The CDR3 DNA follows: TGTGCCAGTATTGGGGAGGACTACGAGCAGTACTTC. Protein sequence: CASIGEDYEQYF.

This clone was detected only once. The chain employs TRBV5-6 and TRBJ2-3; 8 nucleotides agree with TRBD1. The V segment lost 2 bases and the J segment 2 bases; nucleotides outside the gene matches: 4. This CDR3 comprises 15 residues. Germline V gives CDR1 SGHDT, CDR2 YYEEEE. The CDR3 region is CASSFGTGYTDTQYF. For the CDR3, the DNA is TGTGCCAGCAGCTTTGGGACAGGATACACAGATACGCAGTATTTT.

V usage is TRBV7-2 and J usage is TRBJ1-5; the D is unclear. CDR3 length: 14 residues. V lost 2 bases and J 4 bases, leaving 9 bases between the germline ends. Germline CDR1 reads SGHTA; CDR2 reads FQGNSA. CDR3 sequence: CASSLTHRNQPQHF. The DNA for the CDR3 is TGTGCCAGCAGCTTAACCCACCGGAATCAGCCCCAGCATTTT.

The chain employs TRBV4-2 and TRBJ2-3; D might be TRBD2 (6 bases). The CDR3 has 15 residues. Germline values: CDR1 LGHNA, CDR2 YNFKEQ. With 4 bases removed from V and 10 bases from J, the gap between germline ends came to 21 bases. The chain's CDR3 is CASSPADGGRHAQYF. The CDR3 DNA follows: TGTGCCAGCAGCCCCGCGGATGGAGGGAGACATGCGCAGTATTTT.

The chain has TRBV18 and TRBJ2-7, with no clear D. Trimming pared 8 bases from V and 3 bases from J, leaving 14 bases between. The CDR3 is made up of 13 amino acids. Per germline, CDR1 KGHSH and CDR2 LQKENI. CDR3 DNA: TGTGCCAGCACACTCGGGCGCCTCTACGAGCAGTACTTC. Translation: CASTLGRLYEQYF.